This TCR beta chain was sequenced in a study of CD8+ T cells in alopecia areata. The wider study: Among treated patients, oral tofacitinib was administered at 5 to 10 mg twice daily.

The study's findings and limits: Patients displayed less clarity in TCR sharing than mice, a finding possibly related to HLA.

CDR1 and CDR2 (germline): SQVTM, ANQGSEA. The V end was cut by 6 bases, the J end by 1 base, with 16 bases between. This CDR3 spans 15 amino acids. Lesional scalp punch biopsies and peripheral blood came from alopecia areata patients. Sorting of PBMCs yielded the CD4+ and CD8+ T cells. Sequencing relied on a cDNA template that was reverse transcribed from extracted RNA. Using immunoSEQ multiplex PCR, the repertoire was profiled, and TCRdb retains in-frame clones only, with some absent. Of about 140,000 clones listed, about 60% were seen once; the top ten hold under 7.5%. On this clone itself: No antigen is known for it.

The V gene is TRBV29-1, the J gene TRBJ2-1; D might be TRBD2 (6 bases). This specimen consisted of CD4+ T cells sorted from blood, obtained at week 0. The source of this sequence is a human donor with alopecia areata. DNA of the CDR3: TGCAGCGTGTCAATCGGCGGGGATTCCTACAATGAGCAGTTCTTC. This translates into CSVSIGGDSYNEQFF.